This passage covers 21 T cell receptor beta chains from one sample sequenced in a study of T cells after yellow fever vaccination. From the 5' RACE reads, TCRdb called clonotypes with MiXCR, one entry per CDR3 protein. The sample yields 550,000 or so distinct CDR3 sequences, about 19% seen once. Sequences were derived from PBMCs, sampled 15 days after the yellow fever booster vaccination. Source of these receptors: a man aged 25 to 40 who received the YFV17D yellow fever vaccine.

This clonotype appeared a few times. V and J are TRBV29-1 and TRBJ2-5, with D uncertain. Germline V CDR1 and CDR2: SQVTM, ANQGSEA. Trimming took 4 bases from V and 5 from J, leaving 14 bases between them. This CDR3 contains 13 residues. The CDR3 sequence: CSVGQPGGETQYF. The CDR3 nucleotides read TGCAGCGTTGGGCAGCCCGGTGGGGAGACCCAGTACTTC.

This chain connects TRBV20-1 to TRBJ2-1, with a weak D call TRBD2 (6 bases). This CDR3 is built from 13 residues. The V and J ends lost 0 bases and 10 bases respectively, with 13 bases between them. Germline values: CDR1 DFQATT, CDR2 SNEGSKA (reference sequence). The CDR3 nucleotides read TGCAGTGCTAGAGACGCCGTTAGCGGCGAGCAGTTCTTC. It codes for CSARDAVSGEQFF.

The chain carries TRBV6-5 and TRBJ2-3; D is unclear. V dropped 2 bases and J dropped 5 bases, with 14 bases sitting between them. The germline gives CDR1 MNHEY, CDR2 SVGAGI. This CDR3 is 15 amino acids long. For the CDR3, the DNA is TGTGCCAGCAGTTACGGGTACTCCTACGTAGATACGCAGTATTTT. Translation gives CASSYGYSYVDTQYF.

The genes are TRBV3-1 and TRBJ2-1; D might be TRBD2 (6 bases). The CDR3 contains 13 residues. From germline, CDR1 is LGHDT and CDR2 YNNKEL (reference sequence). V dropped 0 bases and J dropped 15 bases, with 15 bases sitting between them. In nucleotides, the CDR3 is TGTGCCAGCAGCCAAGATCCTCGGGGGAAGTCGTTCTTC. It codes for CASSQDPRGKSFF.

This clonotype appeared a few times. CDR3 DNA sequence: TGTGCCAGCAGCTTGGTTGTGGACGGCAGGCGAAACCAAGAGACCCAGTACTTC. Its translation is CASSLVVDGRRNQETQYF. V and J are TRBV5-4 and TRBJ2-5; D call uncertain. This CDR3 region has 18 residues. With 0 bases removed from V and 0 bases from J, the gap between germline ends came to 18 bases. Germline CDR1 and CDR2: SGHNT and YYREEE (reference sequence).

This sequence joins TRBV20-1 and TRBJ2-1; TRBD2 matches 7 bases. The CDR3 covers 16 residues. V lost 6 bases and J lost 6; bases outside the gene matches: 17. Looked up from germline, CDR1 is DFQATT and CDR2 is SNEGSKA (reference sequence). The DNA for the CDR3 is TGCAGTGCCACCCCGAGGGCGGGAGTTCTGGCCAATGAGCAGTTCTTC. Amino acids: CSATPRAGVLANEQFF.

The V gene is TRBV20-1, the J gene TRBJ2-7; D could derive from TRBD1 or TRBD2 (5 bases each). The CDR3 contains 14 residues. V was shortened by 6 bases and J by 2 bases, with 17 bases between the two germline ends. Germline V lookup: CDR1 DFQATT, CDR2 SNEGSKA (reference sequence). This CDR3 reads CSAVAGTPTYEQYF. The CDR3 nucleotides read TGCAGTGCAGTGGCCGGGACGCCGACCTACGAGCAGTACTTC.

This clonotype turned up a few times. V gene TRBV6-1 combines with J gene TRBJ2-7; D remains unclear. The germline CDR1 and CDR2 sequences are MNHNS and SASEGT. The CDR3 consists of 11 residues. The V and J ends lost 7 bases and 1 base respectively, with 5 bases between them. The CDR3 reads CASTTSYEQYF. For the CDR3, the DNA is TGTGCCAGCACTACGTCCTACGAGCAGTACTTC.

This chain joins TRBV5-1 and TRBJ2-5; tentatively, D is TRBD2 (5 bases). Germline V gene lookup returns CDR1 SGHRS and CDR2 YFSETQ. V lost 2 bases and J lost 4, with 15 bases in between. The CDR3 is 15 amino acids. This CDR3 is CASSLSGDKGETQYF. Here the CDR3 DNA reads TGCGCCAGCAGCTTAAGCGGAGATAAGGGAGAGACCCAGTACTTC. Looking up the rest from reference TRBV5-1 and TRBJ2-5 gives the full variable domain: KAGVTQTPRYLIKTRGQQVTLSCSPISGHRSVSWYQQTPGQGLQFLFEYFSETQRNKGNFPGRFSGRQFSNSRSEMNVSTLELGDSALYLCASSLSGDKGETQYFGPGTRLLVL.

This clonotype was seen a handful of times. The chain carries TRBV4-3 and TRBJ2-5; D gene ambiguous. The CDR3 has 14 residues. The V and J ends lost 4 bases and 1 base respectively, with 10 bases between them. CDR1 LGHNA and CDR2 YSLEER come from the germline V gene. CDR3 sequence reads: CASSRGQSQETQYF. The CDR3, as DNA: TGCGCCAGCAGCCGTGGGCAGTCCCAAGAGACCCAGTACTTC.

In this sample, this clonotype turned up a few times. One end of the junction varies from germline; a read error may be responsible. This chain connects TRBV28 to TRBJ2-7; 8 bases align to TRBD1. Germline CDR1 is MDHEN and CDR2 is SYDVKM. This CDR3 has 11 amino acids. The CDR3 DNA reads as TGTGCCAGCAGTTACCCGGGACAGGAGATCTTC. Encoded protein: CASSYPGQEIF.

This clonotype has more than one count but fewer than ten. The CDR3 region is CASRGGQETYEQYF. As DNA, the CDR3 is TGTGCCAGCAGGGGGGGACAGGAGACCTACGAGCAGTACTTC. The rearrangement links TRBV12-3 or TRBV12-4 to TRBJ2-7, with 8 positions matching TRBD1. The trim removed 6 bases at V and 2 bases at J, leaving 6 bases unmatched. The CDR3 sequence is 14 residues long.

V usage is TRBV7-3 and J usage is TRBJ2-3; 9 positions agree with TRBD2. In germline, CDR1 is SGHTA, CDR2 FQGTGA. The CDR3 loop spans 20 amino acids. V shed 0 bases and J 7 bases; nucleotides not matched to a gene: 20. The CDR3 region has the DNA TGTGCCAGCAGCTTAACCTGGGGGCTAGCGGGAACACACCCGAGATATACGCAGTATTTT. Encoded protein: CASSLTWGLAGTHPRYTQYF.

This clonotype was detected a few times. The V and J genes are TRBV3-1 and TRBJ1-2; D ambiguous. Trimming removed 0 bases from V and 3 bases from J, with 11 bases in between. Germline V CDR1 and CDR2: LGHDT, YNNKEL (reference sequence). The CDR3 sequence is 15 residues long. The CDR3 DNA reads TGTGCCAGCAGCCAAGATGTCTTAGCCGACTATGGCTACACCTTC. Translating gives CASSQDVLADYGYTF. Together with reference TRBV3-1 and TRBJ1-2, the CDR3 gives the full variable domain: DTAVSQTPKYLVTQMGNDKSIKCEQNLGHDTMYWYKQDSKKFLKIMFSYNNKELIINETVPNRFSPKSPDKAHLNLHINSLELGDSAVYFCASSQDVLADYGYTFGSGTRLTVV.

J is TRBJ2-3 and V is TRBV20-1; D remains ambiguous. The germline CDR1 and CDR2 sequences are DFQATT and SNEGSKA (reference sequence). V lost 3 bases and J 2 bases, leaving 9 bases between the germline ends. The CDR3 runs 13 residues. The CDR3 DNA sequence: TGCAGTGCTAGTTGGCAGTCCACAGATACGCAGTATTTT. Protein: CSASWQSTDTQYF.

This clonotype has a handful of counts. CDR3 loop: CASSPLAGSVTGELFF. The CDR3 DNA reads TGCGCCAGCAGCCCCTTAGCGGGATCTGTCACCGGGGAGCTGTTTTTT. The chain is built from TRBV5-1 and TRBJ2-2, with 8 positions matching TRBD2. J lost 4 bases, V lost 4 bases, and 9 bases had no gene match. The CDR3 contains 16 residues. CDR1 SGHRS and CDR2 YFSETQ come from the germline V gene.

The CDR3 bases are TGCGCCACTCGGGGGCTAGCGGCCTCGGATGAGCAGTTCTTC. The encoded protein is CATRGLAASDEQFF. The chain combines TRBV4-3 with TRBJ2-1; maybe TRBD2 (7 bases). The CDR3 loop spans 14 amino acids. CDR1 is LGHNA and CDR2 is YSLEER in the germline V gene. V gave up 10 bases and J gave up 8 bases, with 21 bases separating them.

This clonotype was counted between two and nine times. The V and J genes are TRBV29-1 and TRBJ2-7; D call uncertain. The V end lost 6 bases, the J end lost 2 bases, and 11 bases lay between the germline ends. Germline V gene sequence: CDR1 SQVTM, CDR2 ANQGSEA. CDR3 length equals 12 residues. The CDR3 DNA sequence: TGCAGCGTAGCAGGCTTTACCTACGAGCAGTACTTC. Translating gives CSVAGFTYEQYF.

This clonotype was observed a few times. This chain uses TRBV6-5 with TRBJ2-2; D gene ambiguous. The CDR3 extends over 13 amino acids. Germline V lookup: CDR1 MNHEY, CDR2 SVGAGI. The V end lost 0 bases, the J end lost 7 bases, and 6 bases lay between the germline ends. The CDR3 reads CASSYSGHGELFF. The CDR3 DNA reads TGTGCCAGCAGTTACTCGGGTCACGGGGAGCTGTTTTTT.

This clonotype was seen a handful of times. V is TRBV3-1 and J is TRBJ1-1; no definite D call. This CDR3 is 14 amino acids long. Germline V gene data show CDR1 as LGHDT and CDR2 as YNNKEL (reference sequence). V was clipped by 4 bases and J by 3 bases, with 12 bases between them. This CDR3 is CASSPTGGDTEAFF. The CDR3 DNA sequence: TGTGCCAGCAGCCCCACTGGCGGAGACACTGAAGCTTTCTTT.

The V and J genes are TRBV5-1 and TRBJ2-7, with D tentatively TRBD2 (6 bases). V shed 0 bases and J shed 1 base, with 11 bases lying between them. This CDR3 is built from 15 residues. In germline, CDR1 is SGHRS, CDR2 YFSETQ. The CDR3 loop reads CASSLGGDPSYEQYF. In DNA, the CDR3 is TGCGCCAGCAGCTTGGGGGGGGATCCTTCCTACGAGCAGTACTTC.